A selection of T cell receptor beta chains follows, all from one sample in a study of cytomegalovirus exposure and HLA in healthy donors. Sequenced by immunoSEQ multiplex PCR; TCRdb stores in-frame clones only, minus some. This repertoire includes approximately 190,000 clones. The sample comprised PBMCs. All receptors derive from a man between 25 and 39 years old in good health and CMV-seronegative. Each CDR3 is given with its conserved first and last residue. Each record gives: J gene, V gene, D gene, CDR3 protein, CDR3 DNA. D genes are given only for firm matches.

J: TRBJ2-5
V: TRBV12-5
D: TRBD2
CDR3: CASGLGAGAGVETQYF
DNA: TGTGCTAGTGGTTTGGGTGCTGGGGCGGGAGTTGAGACCCAGTACTTC

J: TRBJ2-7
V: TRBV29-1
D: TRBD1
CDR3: CSVRGGRTGVSYEQYF
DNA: TGCAGCGTGAGGGGTGGAAGGACAGGGGTCTCCTACGAGCAGTACTTC

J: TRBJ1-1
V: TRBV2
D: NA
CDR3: CASSEQGNMNTEAFF
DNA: TGTGCCAGCAGTGAACAGGGAAACATGAACACTGAAGCTTTCTTT

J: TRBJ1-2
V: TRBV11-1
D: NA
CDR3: CASSPRLTADYGYTF
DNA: TGTGCCAGCAGCCCGCGACTGACGGCTGACTATGGCTACACCTTC

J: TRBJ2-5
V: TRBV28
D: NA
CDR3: CASSSGRGETQYF
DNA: TGTGCCAGCAGTTCAGGACGCGGGGAGACCCAGTACTTC

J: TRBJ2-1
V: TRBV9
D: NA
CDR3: CASTVGGRLNEQFF
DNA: TGTGCCAGCACCGTAGGTGGGCGTCTGAATGAGCAGTTCTTC

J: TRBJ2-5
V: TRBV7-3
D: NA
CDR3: CASSLMLTGEETQYF
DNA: TGTGCCAGCAGCTTAATGCTAACGGGGGAAGAGACCCAGTACTTC

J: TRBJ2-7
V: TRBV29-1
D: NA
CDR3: CSVQSRQGYEQYF
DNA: TGCAGCGTTCAGAGTCGGCAGGGGTACGAGCAGTACTTC

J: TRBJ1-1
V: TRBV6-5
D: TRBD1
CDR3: CASRLTGTDEAFF
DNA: TGTGCCAGCAGGCTAACTGGGACAGATGAAGCTTTCTTT

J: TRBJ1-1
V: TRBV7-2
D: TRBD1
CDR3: CASSPGQGRTEAFF
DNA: TGTGCCAGCAGCCCAGGACAGGGGCGGACTGAAGCTTTCTTT

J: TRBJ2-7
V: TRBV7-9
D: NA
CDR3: CASSLATGSYEQYF
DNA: TGTGCCAGCAGCTTAGCTACAGGGTCCTACGAGCAGTACTTC

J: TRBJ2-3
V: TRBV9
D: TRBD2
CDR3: CASSVFPLAANTDTQYF
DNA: TGTGCCAGCAGCGTCTTCCCCCTAGCGGCCAACACAGATACGCAGTATTTT

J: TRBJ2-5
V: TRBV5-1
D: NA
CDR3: CASSRGQETQYF
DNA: TGCGCCAGCAGCAGGGGCCAAGAGACCCAGTACTTC

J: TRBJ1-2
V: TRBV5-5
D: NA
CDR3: CASSQNGYTF
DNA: TGTGCCAGCAGCCAGAATGGCTACACCTTC

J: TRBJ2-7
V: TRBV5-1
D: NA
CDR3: CASSLEALSSYEQYF
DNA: TGCGCCAGCAGCTTGGAAGCGTTGAGCTCCTACGAGCAGTACTTC

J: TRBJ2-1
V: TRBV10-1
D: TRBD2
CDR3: CASSGVTSGTYNEQFF
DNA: TGCGCCAGCAGTGGGGTGACTAGCGGGACCTACAATGAGCAGTTCTTC

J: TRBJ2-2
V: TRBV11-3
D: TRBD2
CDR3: CASSSLAGANTGELFF
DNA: TGTGCCAGCAGTTCACTAGCGGGGGCGAACACCGGGGAGCTGTTTTTT

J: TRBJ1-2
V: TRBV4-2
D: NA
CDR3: CASSPNQGGYTF
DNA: TGTGCCAGCAGCCCAAACCAGGGTGGCTACACCTTC

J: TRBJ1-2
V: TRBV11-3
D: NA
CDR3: CASSWAGARFIF
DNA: TGTGCCAGCAGCTGGGCAGGGGCTCGATTTATCTTC

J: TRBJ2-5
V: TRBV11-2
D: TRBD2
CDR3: CASSSGLAGGQHQETQYF
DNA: TGTGCCAGCAGTTCCGGACTAGCGGGGGGACAACATCAAGAGACCCAGTACTTC

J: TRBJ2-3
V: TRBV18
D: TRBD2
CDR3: CASSLAGTDTQYF
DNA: TGTGCCAGCTCGCTAGCGGGCACAGATACGCAGTATTTT

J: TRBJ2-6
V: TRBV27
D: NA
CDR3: CASGHQPAPIYLGGANVLTF
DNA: TGTGCCAGCGGACATCAACCGGCTCCCATCTACCTGGGAGGGGCCAACGTCCTGACTTTC

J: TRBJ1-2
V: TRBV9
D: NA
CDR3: CASSSLGGVSYGYTF
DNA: TGTGCCAGCAGCTCTCTCGGGGGGGTAAGCTATGGCTACACCTTC

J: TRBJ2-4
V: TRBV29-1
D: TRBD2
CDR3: CSAGRAGAKNIQYF
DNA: TGCAGCGCTGGGAGGGCAGGAGCCAAAAACATTCAGTACTTC

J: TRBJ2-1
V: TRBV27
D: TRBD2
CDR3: CASSLLGLRREGNNEQFF
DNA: TGTGCCAGCAGTTTACTGGGGCTTAGGCGGGAGGGCAACAATGAGCAGTTCTTC

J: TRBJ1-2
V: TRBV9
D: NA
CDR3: CASSVSQGLNYGYTF
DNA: TGTGCCAGCAGCGTGAGTCAGGGCCTGAACTATGGCTACACCTTC

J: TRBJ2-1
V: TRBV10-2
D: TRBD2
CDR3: CASSESGGDYYNEQFF
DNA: TGCGCCAGCAGTGAGTCGGGGGGGGACTACTACAATGAGCAGTTCTTC

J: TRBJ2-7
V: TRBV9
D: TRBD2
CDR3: CASSVSGRAVEQYF
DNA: TGTGCCAGCAGCGTTAGCGGGAGGGCCGTCGAGCAGTACTTC

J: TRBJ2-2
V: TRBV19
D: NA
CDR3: CALRTGNTGELFF
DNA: TGTGCCTTACGGACGGGAAACACCGGGGAGCTGTTTTTT

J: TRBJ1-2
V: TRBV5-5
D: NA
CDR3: CASSPNLGEGYGYTF
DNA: TGTGCCAGCAGCCCAAACTTGGGGGAGGGCTATGGCTACACCTTC

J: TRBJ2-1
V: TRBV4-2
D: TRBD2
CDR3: CASSQEVRLAGTNEQFF
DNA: TGTGCCAGCAGCCAAGAAGTCCGACTAGCGGGAACCAATGAGCAGTTCTTC

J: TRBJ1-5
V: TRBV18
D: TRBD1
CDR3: CASSPTGLGNQPQHF
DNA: TGTGCCAGCTCACCGACAGGGCTCGGCAATCAGCCCCAGCATTTT

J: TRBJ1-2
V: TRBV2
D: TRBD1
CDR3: CASRPGQGVYGYTF
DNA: TGTGCCAGCAGACCGGGACAGGGTGTCTATGGCTACACCTTC

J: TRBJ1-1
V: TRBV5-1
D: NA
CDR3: CASSLAVMNTEAFF
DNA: TGCGCCAGCAGCTTGGCAGTTATGAACACTGAAGCTTTCTTT

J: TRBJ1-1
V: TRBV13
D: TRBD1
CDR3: CASSLDRATEAFF
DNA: TGTGCCAGCAGCCTGGACAGGGCTACTGAAGCTTTCTTT

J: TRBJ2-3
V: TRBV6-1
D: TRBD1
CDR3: CASSAVPGGRGTDTQYF
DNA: TGTGCCAGCAGTGCCGTACCAGGGGGACGGGGAACAGATACGCAGTATTTT

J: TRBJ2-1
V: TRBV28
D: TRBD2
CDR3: CASSRSSGISYNEQFF
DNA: TGTGCCAGCAGTCGCTCTAGCGGGATTTCCTACAATGAGCAGTTCTTC

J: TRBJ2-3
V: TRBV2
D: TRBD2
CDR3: CASRWNGGSTDTQYF
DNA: TGTGCCAGCAGATGGAACGGGGGGTCCACAGATACGCAGTATTTT

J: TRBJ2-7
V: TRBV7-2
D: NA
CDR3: CASSGTWGPYEQYF
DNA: TGTGCCAGCAGCGGCACCTGGGGGCCCTACGAGCAGTACTTC

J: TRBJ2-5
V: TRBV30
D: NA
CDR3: CAWSAQETQYF
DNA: TGTGCCTGGAGTGCACAAGAGACCCAGTACTTC

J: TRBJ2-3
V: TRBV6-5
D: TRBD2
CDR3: CASSYQPSGNTDTQYF
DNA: TGTGCCAGCAGTTATCAGCCTAGCGGGAACACAGATACGCAGTATTTT

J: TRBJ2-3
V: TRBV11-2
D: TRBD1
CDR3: CASSLADRLTDTQYF
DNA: TGTGCCAGCAGCTTAGCGGACAGGCTCACAGATACGCAGTATTTT

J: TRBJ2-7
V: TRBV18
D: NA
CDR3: CASSPPMRLEQYF
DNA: TGTGCCAGCTCACCCCCCATGAGGTTGGAGCAGTACTTC

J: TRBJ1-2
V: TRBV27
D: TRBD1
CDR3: CASSTGQGGGYTF
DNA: TGTGCCAGCAGTACTGGACAGGGAGGAGGCTACACCTTC

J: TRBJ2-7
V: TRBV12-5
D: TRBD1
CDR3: CASASGTAYEQYF
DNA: TGTGCTAGTGCCTCCGGGACAGCTTACGAGCAGTACTTC

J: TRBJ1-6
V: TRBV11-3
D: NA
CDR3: CASRRGRDSPLHF
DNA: TGTGCCAGCAGAAGGGGAAGGGATTCACCCCTCCACTTT

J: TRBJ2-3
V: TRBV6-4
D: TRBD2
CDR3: CASSELAGDIDTQYF
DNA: TGTGCCAGCAGTGAGCTAGCGGGAGATATAGATACGCAGTATTTT

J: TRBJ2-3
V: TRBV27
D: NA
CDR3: CASSSRSSTDTQYF
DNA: TGTGCCAGCAGTTCCAGGTCGAGCACAGATACGCAGTATTTT

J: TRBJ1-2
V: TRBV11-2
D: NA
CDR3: CASSLDSFYGYTF
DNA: TGTGCCAGCAGCTTAGACAGTTTTTATGGCTACACCTTC

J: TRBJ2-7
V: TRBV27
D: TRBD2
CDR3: CASSLMGTSGGAGRYEQYF
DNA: TGTGCCAGCAGTTTAATGGGGACTAGCGGGGGGGCAGGTCGTTACGAGCAGTACTTC

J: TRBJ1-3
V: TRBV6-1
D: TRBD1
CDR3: CASSADRGPSGNTIYF
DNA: TGTGCCAGCAGTGCCGACAGGGGGCCCTCTGGAAACACTATATATTTT

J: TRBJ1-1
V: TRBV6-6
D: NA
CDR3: CASSPARSEAFF
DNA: TGTGCCAGCAGCCCCGCGCGTTCTGAAGCTTTCTTT

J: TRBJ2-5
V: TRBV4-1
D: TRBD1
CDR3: CASSQETRGQGEETQYF
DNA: TGCGCCAGCAGCCAAGAAACGAGGGGGCAGGGGGAAGAGACCCAGTACTTC